One and the same sample provided the 30 T cell receptor beta chains below, sequenced in a study of cytomegalovirus exposure and HLA in healthy donors. Here immunoSEQ multiplex PCR was the method, and the copy in TCRdb shows in-frame clones only, minus some. This sample has some 350,000 clones, with about nine tenths found just once. Input material: PBMCs. All receptors derive from a woman under 40 in good health and CMV-seropositive.

The chain recombines TRBV27 with TRBJ2-7; TRBD2 matches 9 bases. Germline values: CDR1 MNHEY, CDR2 SMNVEV (reference sequence). CDR3 size: 15 residues. With 3 bases clipped from V and 6 bases from J, the junction kept 9 bases outside the gene matches. CDR3 DNA: TGTGCCAGCAGTTTCCATAGCGGGAGCTCCGTCGAGCAGTACTTC. The encoded protein is CASSFHSGSSVEQYF.

The chain has TRBV7-3 and TRBJ2-2; D possibly corresponds to TRBD2 (6 bases). Germline CDR1 reads SGHTA; CDR2 reads FQGTGA. CDR3 length equals 16 residues. V was trimmed by 5 bases and J by 7 bases, leaving 20 bases between them. CDR3 protein: CASSRAGPLGNGELFF. The CDR3 DNA reads TGTGCCAGCAGCCGCGCGGGACCCTTGGGCAACGGGGAGCTGTTTTTT.

The rearrangement links TRBV5-1 to TRBJ1-3; D call uncertain. The V and J ends lost 1 base and 0 bases respectively, with 8 bases between them. This CDR3 has 15 amino acids. The germline CDR1 and CDR2 sequences are SGHRS and YFSETQ. The CDR3 sequence is CASSLTQISGNTIYF. DNA for the CDR3: TGCGCCAGCAGCTTGACGCAGATCTCTGGAAACACCATATATTTT. The whole variable domain, filled in from reference TRBV5-1 and TRBJ1-3, reads KAGVTQTPRYLIKTRGQQVTLSCSPISGHRSVSWYQQTPGQGLQFLFEYFSETQRNKGNFPGRFSGRQFSNSRSEMNVSTLELGDSALYLCASSLTQISGNTIYFGEGSWLTVV.

This rearrangement joins TRBV5-1 to TRBJ2-2; D is unresolved. Germline-derived CDR1 and CDR2 are SGHRS and YFSETQ. V gave up 5 bases and J gave up 3 bases, with 5 bases separating them. There are 12 residues in the CDR3. The CDR3 spells CASRQDTGELFF. CDR3 sequence (DNA): TGCGCCAGCAGACAAGACACCGGGGAGCTGTTTTTT.

The CDR3 sequence: CASSSDSNTEAFF. CDR3 sequence (DNA): TGTGCCAGCAGTTCGGACAGTAACACTGAAGCTTTCTTT. The chain combines TRBV2 with TRBJ1-1; D is perhaps TRBD1 (6 bases). Germline lookup yields CDR1 SNHLY and CDR2 FYNNEI. The CDR3 is 13 amino acids. V was clipped by 5 bases and J by 2 bases, with 9 bases between them.

This sequence joins TRBV5-1 and TRBJ2-3; no clear D. Deletions cut 1 base from V and 3 bases from J, with 6 bases between. The CDR3 runs 13 residues. Germline CDR1 SGHRS, CDR2 YFSETQ. The CDR3 DNA reads TGCGCCAGCAGCTTGAGGAGAACAGATACGCAGTATTTT. It specifies CASSLRRTDTQYF.

The chain employs TRBV9 and TRBJ2-7; tentative D call: TRBD2 (6 bases). The CDR3 is made up of 15 amino acids. Trimming removed 0 bases from V and 3 bases from J, with 13 bases in between. Germline V gene sequence: CDR1 SGDLS, CDR2 YYNGEE. CDR3 region: CASSVAEGAGYEQYF. The CDR3 DNA follows: TGTGCCAGCAGCGTAGCTGAGGGAGCGGGCTACGAGCAGTACTTC.

The rearrangement joins TRBV2 to TRBJ2-7, with D perhaps matching TRBD1 (6 bases). The CDR3 runs 16 residues. Trimming stripped 1 base from V and 0 bases from J, with 13 bases between. Germline CDR1 SNHLY, CDR2 FYNNEI. DNA of the CDR3: TGTGCCAGCAGTGAAGTAAGGACAGTGGGCTCCTACGAGCAGTACTTC. Translating it yields CASSEVRTVGSYEQYF. The full variable domain, rest sourced from reference TRBV2 and TRBJ2-7, is EPEVTQTPSHQVTQMGQEVILRCVPISNHLYFYWYRQILGQKVEFLVSFYNNEISEKSEIFDDQFSVERPDGSNFTLKIRSTKLEDSAMYFCASSEVRTVGSYEQYFGPGTRLTVT.

The chain employs TRBV9 and TRBJ2-5; the D is unclear. CDR3 length: 12 residues. Germline V gene lookup returns CDR1 SGDLS and CDR2 YYNGEE. V gave up 4 bases and J gave up 3 bases, with 7 bases separating them. The CDR3 DNA is TGTGCCAGCAGCCCACTCGAAGAGACCCAGTACTTC. Its protein is CASSPLEETQYF. Looking up the rest from reference TRBV9 and TRBJ2-5 gives the full variable domain: DSGVTQTPKHLITATGQRVTLRCSPRSGDLSVYWYQQSLDQGLQFLIQYYNGEERAKGNILERFSAQQFPDLHSELNLSSLELGDSALYFCASSPLEETQYFGPGTRLLVL.

On this clone itself: The same CDR3 can be traced to other DNA sequences in this sample. The chain has TRBV29-1 and TRBJ1-1; maybe TRBD1 (5 bases). Germline CDR1 is SQVTM and CDR2 is ANQGSEA. Trimming removed 4 bases from V and 1 base from J, with 10 bases in between. This CDR3 spans 13 amino acids. CDR3 in amino acids: CSVGRGGNTEAFF. The CDR3 DNA follows: TGCAGCGTTGGTAGGGGCGGGAACACTGAAGCTTTCTTT.

This clone was counted a single time. CDR3 loop: CATSRDLGRGREAFF. DNA of the CDR3: TGTGCCACCAGCAGAGATCTGGGCAGGGGGCGTGAAGCTTTCTTT. V gene TRBV15 combines with J gene TRBJ1-1; 8 nucleotides line up with TRBD1. Germline values: CDR1 LNHNV, CDR2 YYDKDF (reference sequence). The CDR3 loop spans 15 amino acids. V trimming: 0 bases; J trimming: 7 bases; junction bases outside the gene matches: 7.

The chain is built from TRBV5-1 and TRBJ1-4; TRBD1 matches at 10 bases. Germline CDR1 reads SGHRS; CDR2 reads YFSETQ. This CDR3 has 16 residues. The V and J ends lost 4 bases and 8 bases, in that order; junction bases with no gene match: 11. This CDR3 is CASSKYPGQGSEKLFF. Here the CDR3 DNA reads TGCGCCAGCAGCAAATACCCGGGACAGGGGTCCGAAAAACTGTTTTTT.

This chain links TRBV29-1 with TRBJ2-2; the D gene is possibly TRBD1 (6 bases). This CDR3 is built from 14 residues. Germline-derived CDR1 and CDR2 are SQVTM and ANQGSEA. The ends were cut back, 7 bases at V and 2 bases at J, with 14 bases in the middle. The CDR3 nucleotides are TGCAGCGCCGGAAGGGGGTTCAACACCGGGGAGCTGTTTTTT. This encodes CSAGRGFNTGELFF.

The gene calls are TRBV2 and TRBJ1-4, with TRBD1 as a possible D gene (6 bases). Germline-derived CDR1 and CDR2 are SNHLY and FYNNEI. The CDR3 runs to 13 residues. The V and J ends lost 7 bases and 2 bases respectively, with 8 bases between them. The chain's CDR3 is CASKGGTNEKLFF. The CDR3 nucleotides are TGTGCCAGCAAAGGGGGGACTAATGAAAAACTGTTTTTT. The full variable domain, in which reference TRBV2 and TRBJ1-4 provide the parts outside the CDR3, is EPEVTQTPSHQVTQMGQEVILRCVPISNHLYFYWYRQILGQKVEFLVSFYNNEISEKSEIFDDQFSVERPDGSNFTLKIRSTKLEDSAMYFCASKGGTNEKLFFGSGTQLSVL.

The V call is TRBV19, the J call TRBJ1-5; 7 bases line up with TRBD1. The CDR3 covers 15 residues. Germline V CDR1 and CDR2: LNHDA, SQIVND (reference sequence). V was clipped by 5 bases and J by 2 bases; unmatched bases: 6. The CDR3 protein is CASSAGQVRNQPQHF. The CDR3 DNA sequence: TGTGCCAGTAGTGCCGGACAGGTCCGCAATCAGCCCCAGCATTTT.

The V call is TRBV10-3, the J call TRBJ2-7; D uncertain. The ends were cut back, 5 bases at V and 0 bases at J, with 11 bases in the middle. CDR1 is ENHRY, CDR2 SYGVKD, per germline. The CDR3 is 14 residues long. The CDR3 region is CAISNPGLSYEQYF. The CDR3 region has the DNA TGTGCCATCAGTAACCCGGGTCTCTCCTACGAGCAGTACTTC.

The chain uses TRBV7-2 and TRBJ2-7; no clear D gene. The germline CDR1 and CDR2 sequences are SGHTA and FQGNSA. This CDR3 spans 13 amino acids. Deletions cut 5 bases from V and 0 bases from J, with 8 bases between. CDR3 sequence: CASSVQFSYEQYF. The CDR3 coding sequence is TGTGCCAGCAGCGTACAGTTCTCCTACGAGCAGTACTTC.

The chain couples TRBV6-5 to TRBJ2-1, with D perhaps TRBD2 (5 bases). CDR3 length: 14 residues. CDR1 and CDR2 from the germline V gene are MNHEY and SVGAGI. The germline V and J ends were trimmed by 2 bases and 6 bases, with 11 bases remaining between them. The CDR3: CASSYGSSSNEQFF. CDR3 bases: TGTGCCAGCAGTTACGGTTCTAGCTCCAATGAGCAGTTCTTC.

The rearrangement links TRBV5-4 to TRBJ2-2; maybe TRBD2 (5 bases). CDR1 is SGHNT and CDR2 is YYREEE in the germline V gene (reference sequence). This CDR3 has 15 residues. Trimming removed 1 base at V and 1 base at J, with 8 bases between. CDR3 coding DNA: TGTGCCAGCAGCTTGAGAGGGAGGAACACCGGGGAGCTGTTTTTT. It encodes CASSLRGRNTGELFF.

The chain is built from TRBV7-9 and TRBJ2-7; maybe TRBD2 (6 bases). Trimming removed 5 bases from V and 7 bases from J, with 24 bases in between. Germline values: CDR1 SEHNR, CDR2 FQNEAQ (reference sequence). This CDR3 spans 16 amino acids. The CDR3 reads CASSPPSVGGGGEQYF. The CDR3, as DNA: TGTGCCAGCAGCCCACCCTCAGTTGGGGGAGGAGGGGAGCAGTACTTC.

The J gene is TRBJ2-7, the V gene TRBV15; 10 bases align to TRBD2. The germline CDR1 and CDR2 sequences are LNHNV and YYDKDF (reference sequence). The CDR3 loop spans 16 amino acids. J was trimmed by 3 bases and V by 4 bases; bases with no gene match: 9. CDR3 sequence reads: CATSTRLAGLVYEQYF. The DNA of the CDR3 is TGTGCCACCAGCACAAGACTAGCGGGCCTTGTCTACGAGCAGTACTTC.

Remarks on this clone: The same CDR3 is also encoded by other DNA sequences in this sample. CDR3 nucleotide sequence: TGTGCCAGCAGCTTCCCGGGACTAGCCTACGAGCAGTACTTC. Its translation is CASSFPGLAYEQYF. The chain couples TRBV5-6 to TRBJ2-7; the match to TRBD2 covers 8 bases. The CDR3 totals 14 residues. V lost 2 bases to trimming and J lost 2 bases; unmatched junction nucleotides: 3. The V gene's germline CDR1 is SGHDT and CDR2 YYEEEE.

CDR3 residues: CASSFGGGETQYF. For the CDR3, the DNA is TGTGCCAGCAGCTTTGGGGGCGGGGAGACCCAGTACTTC. The chain recombines TRBV7-2 with TRBJ2-5; TRBD1 is a possible D gene (6 bases). Trimming left V 3 bases short and J 5 bases short, with 10 bases between. Germline V gene sequence: CDR1 SGHTA, CDR2 FQGNSA. This CDR3 has 13 residues.

This clone came up once. This chain's CDR3 is CASSRELSGANVLTF. The CDR3 bases are TGTGCCAGCAGTCGAGAATTGTCTGGGGCCAACGTCCTGACTTTC. The chain is built from TRBV6-5 and TRBJ2-6; no firm D call. V was pared by 5 bases and J by 1 base, with 9 bases between. This CDR3 is 15 amino acids long. Looked up from germline, CDR1 is MNHEY and CDR2 is SVGAGI.

V usage is TRBV4-3 and J usage is TRBJ2-7; D might be TRBD1 (6 bases). Trimming left V 4 bases short and J 7 bases short, with 20 bases between. CDR3 length: 15 residues. Germline assignment: CDR1 LGHNA and CDR2 YSLEER. CDR3 residues: CASSPFSQGLGEQYF. The CDR3 DNA is TGCGCCAGCAGCCCATTCTCACAGGGCCTGGGGGAGCAGTACTTC.

The V and J genes are TRBV30 and TRBJ1-1, with 9 positions matching TRBD1. CDR1 is GTSNPN, CDR2 SVGIG, per germline (reference sequence). The CDR3 has 16 residues. V was clipped by 7 bases and J by 1 base; unmatched bases: 13. CDR3 loop: CALTGGPVIANTEAFF. The CDR3 nucleotides are TGTGCCTTAACAGGGGGCCCGGTGATTGCGAACACTGAAGCTTTCTTT.

V and J are TRBV27 and TRBJ2-7, with 7 bases lining up with TRBD1. V lost 4 bases, J lost 5 bases, and 8 bases stayed unmatched. This CDR3 spans 14 amino acids. Germline V gene data show CDR1 as MNHEY and CDR2 as SMNVEV (reference sequence). The CDR3 coding sequence is TGTGCCAGCAGTTCGACAGGGTGGATCAACGAGCAGTACTTC. Its protein product is CASSSTGWINEQYF.

The DNA of the CDR3 is TGTGCCAGCAGCGCCCCGGACAGGGGATTGGACACCGGGGAGCTGTTTTTT. This encodes CASSAPDRGLDTGELFF. The chain couples TRBV7-6 to TRBJ2-2, with 9 bases matching TRBD1. Losses at the gene ends were 5 bases for V and 3 bases for J; bases not matched to a gene: 10. Germline V gene lookup returns CDR1 SGHVS and CDR2 FNYEAQ. The CDR3 length is 17 residues.

This clone was counted a few times. The sample holds other DNA sequences that translate to the same CDR3. J is TRBJ2-7 and V is TRBV28; D is unclear. The CDR3 has 11 amino acids. Trimming shortened V by 5 bases and J by 3 bases, and 5 bases separated the two germline ends. Germline loops: CDR1 MDHEN, CDR2 SYDVKM. The DNA for the CDR3 is TGTGCCAGCAGTCCAGGCTACGAGCAGTACTTC. Translated, it gives CASSPGYEQYF.

J is TRBJ1-5 and V is TRBV28, with 8 bases that match TRBD1. CDR3 length: 18 amino acids. Germline assignment: CDR1 MDHEN and CDR2 SYDVKM. V lost 3 bases, J lost 2 bases, and 12 bases stayed unmatched. CDR3 nucleotides: TGTGCCAGCAGTTTCCCTAGAGGACAGGGCTTAGGCAATCAGCCCCAGCATTTT. Amino acids: CASSFPRGQGLGNQPQHF.